This T cell receptor beta chain was sequenced during a study of identical twins. This CDR3 is 19 amino acids long. The V and J ends lost 4 bases and 8 bases, in that order; junction bases with no gene match: 16. Germline V gene lookup returns CDR1 MGHDK and CDR2 SYGVNS. Each cDNA held unique molecular identifiers, and template switching gave it a universal primer site. TCRdb fed the 5' RACE reads into MiXCR, producing one record per CDR3 protein. The table records approximately 410,000 distinct CDR3 sequences, approximately 17% of them present only once. Whole-study results and caveats: Interpretation of the results relied on cross-sectional statistical analysis and not on following the same donors. Sequences that were beta out-of-frame showed weaker excess twin sharing.

This clonotype was detected a few times. Its specificity is unknown. The rearrangement joins TRBV25-1 to TRBJ2-1, with 14 bases fitting TRBD2. Sequencing used naive T cells sorted from blood. The TCR originated in a man aged 45-60 years in good health. The CDR3 DNA sequence: TGTGCCAGCAGTGGTACAGGGTTGCAGACTAGCGGGAGGGCCTATGAGCAGTTCTTC. Translated, it gives CASSGTGLQTSGRAYEQFF. The full variable domain, in which reference TRBV25-1 and TRBJ2-1 provide the parts outside the CDR3, is EADIYQTPRYLVIGTGKKITLECSQTMGHDKMYWYQQDPGMELHLIHYSYGVNSTEKGDLSSESTVSRIRTEHFPLTLESARPSHTSQYLCASSGTGLQTSGRAYEQFFGPGTRLTVL.